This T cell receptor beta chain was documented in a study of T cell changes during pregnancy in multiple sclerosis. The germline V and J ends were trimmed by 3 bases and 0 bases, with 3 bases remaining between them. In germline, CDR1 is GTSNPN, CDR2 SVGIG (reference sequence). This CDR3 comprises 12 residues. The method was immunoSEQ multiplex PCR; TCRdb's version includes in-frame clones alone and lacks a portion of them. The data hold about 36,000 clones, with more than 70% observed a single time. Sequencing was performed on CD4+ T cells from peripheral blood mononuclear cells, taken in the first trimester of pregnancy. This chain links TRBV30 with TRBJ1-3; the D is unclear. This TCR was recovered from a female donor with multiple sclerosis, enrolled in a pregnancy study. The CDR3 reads CAWSNSGNTIYF. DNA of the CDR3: TGTGCCTGGAGCAACTCTGGAAACACCATATATTTT.